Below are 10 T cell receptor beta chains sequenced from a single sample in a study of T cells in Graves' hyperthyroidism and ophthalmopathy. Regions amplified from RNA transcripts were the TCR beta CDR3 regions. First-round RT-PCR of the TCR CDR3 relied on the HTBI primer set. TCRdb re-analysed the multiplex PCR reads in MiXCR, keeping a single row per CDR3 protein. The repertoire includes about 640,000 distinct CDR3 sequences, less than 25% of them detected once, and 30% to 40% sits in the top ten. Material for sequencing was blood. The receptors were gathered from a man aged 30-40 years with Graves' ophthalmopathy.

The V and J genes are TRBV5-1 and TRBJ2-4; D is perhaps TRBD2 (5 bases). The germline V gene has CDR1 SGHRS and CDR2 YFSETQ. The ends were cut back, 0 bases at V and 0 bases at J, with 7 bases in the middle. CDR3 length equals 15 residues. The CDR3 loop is CASSLDGIAKNIQYF. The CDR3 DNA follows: TGCGCCAGCAGCTTGGACGGGATAGCCAAAAACATTCAGTACTTC. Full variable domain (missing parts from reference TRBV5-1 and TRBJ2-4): KAGVTQTPRYLIKTRGQQVTLSCSPISGHRSVSWYQQTPGQGLQFLFEYFSETQRNKGNFPGRFSGRQFSNSRSEMNVSTLELGDSALYLCASSLDGIAKNIQYFGAGTRLSVL.

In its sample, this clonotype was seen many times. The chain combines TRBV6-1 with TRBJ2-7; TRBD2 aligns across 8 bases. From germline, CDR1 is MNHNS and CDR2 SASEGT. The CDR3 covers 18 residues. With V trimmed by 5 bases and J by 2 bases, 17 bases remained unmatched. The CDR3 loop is CASSYTGHSGRLTYEQYF. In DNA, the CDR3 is TGTGCCAGCAGTTATACAGGGCACAGCGGGAGACTGACCTACGAGCAGTACTTC.

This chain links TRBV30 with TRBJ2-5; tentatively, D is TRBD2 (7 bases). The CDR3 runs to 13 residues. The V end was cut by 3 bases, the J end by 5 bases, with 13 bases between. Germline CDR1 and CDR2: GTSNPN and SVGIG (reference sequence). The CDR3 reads CAWSRGARETQYF. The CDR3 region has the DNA TGTGCCTGGAGCCGGGGGGCTCGGGAGACCCAGTACTTC. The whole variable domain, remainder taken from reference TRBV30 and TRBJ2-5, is SQTIHQWPATLVQPVGSPLSLECTVEGTSNPNLYWYRQAAGRGLQLLFYSVGIGQISSEVPQNLSASRPQDRQFILSSKKLLLSDSGFYLCAWSRGARETQYFGPGTRLLVL.

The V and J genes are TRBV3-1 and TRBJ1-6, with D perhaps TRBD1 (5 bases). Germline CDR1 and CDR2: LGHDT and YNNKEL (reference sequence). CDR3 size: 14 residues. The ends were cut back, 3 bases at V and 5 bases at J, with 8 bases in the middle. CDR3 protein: CASSHGDDNSPLHF. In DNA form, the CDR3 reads TGTGCCAGCAGCCATGGGGACGATAATTCACCCCTCCACTTT.

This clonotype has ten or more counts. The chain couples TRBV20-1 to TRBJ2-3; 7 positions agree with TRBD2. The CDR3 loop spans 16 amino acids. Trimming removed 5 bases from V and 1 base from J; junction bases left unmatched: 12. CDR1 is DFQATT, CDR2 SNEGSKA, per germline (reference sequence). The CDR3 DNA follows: TGCAGTGCTCTGGGGTCTCCGGCGGGGGGCACAGATACGCAGTATTTT. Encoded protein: CSALGSPAGGTDTQYF.

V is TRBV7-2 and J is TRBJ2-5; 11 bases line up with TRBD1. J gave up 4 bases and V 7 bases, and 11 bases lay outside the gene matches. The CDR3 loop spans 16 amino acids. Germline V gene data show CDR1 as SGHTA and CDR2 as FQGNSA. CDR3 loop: CASTQHSGTGGETQYF. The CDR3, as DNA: TGTGCCAGCACACAACACTCGGGGACAGGGGGAGAGACCCAGTACTTC. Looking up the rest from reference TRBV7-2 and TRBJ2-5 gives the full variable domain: GAGVSQSPSNKVTEKGKDVELRCDPISGHTALYWYRQSLGQGLEFLIYFQGNSAPDKSGLPSDRFSAERTGGSVSTLTIQRTQQEDSAVYLCASTQHSGTGGETQYFGPGTRLLVL.

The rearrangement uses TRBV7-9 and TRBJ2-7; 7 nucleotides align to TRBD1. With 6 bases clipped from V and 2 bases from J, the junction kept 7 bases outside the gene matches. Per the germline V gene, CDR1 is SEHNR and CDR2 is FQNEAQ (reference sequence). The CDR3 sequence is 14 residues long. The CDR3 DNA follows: TGTGCCAGCAGTTTCGACAGGGTACCCTACGAGCAGTACTTC. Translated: CASSFDRVPYEQYF. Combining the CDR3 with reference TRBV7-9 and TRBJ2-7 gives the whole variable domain DTGVSQNPRHKITKRGQNVTFRCDPISEHNRLYWYRQTLGQGPEFLTYFQNEAQLEKSRLLSDRFSAERPKGSFSTLEIQRTEQGDSAMYLCASSFDRVPYEQYFGPGTRLTVT.

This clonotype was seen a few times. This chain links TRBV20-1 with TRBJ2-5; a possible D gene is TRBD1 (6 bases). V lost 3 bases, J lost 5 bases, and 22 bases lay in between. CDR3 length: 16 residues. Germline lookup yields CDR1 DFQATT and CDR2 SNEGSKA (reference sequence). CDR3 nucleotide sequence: TGCAGTGCTAGTTCATATCGCCAGGGACAAAAGGAGACCCAGTACTTC. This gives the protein CSASSYRQGQKETQYF.

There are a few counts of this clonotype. As DNA, the CDR3 is TGTGCCAGCAGTTTATTAGGAGAAGGGGGACGGTGGAATCAGCCCCAGCATTTT. This sequence encodes CASSLLGEGGRWNQPQHF. V and J are TRBV27 and TRBJ1-5, with a weak D call TRBD1 (6 bases). Trimming cost V 1 base and J 4 bases, with 20 bases left between them. The CDR3 has 18 residues. Germline lookup yields CDR1 MNHEY and CDR2 SMNVEV (reference sequence).

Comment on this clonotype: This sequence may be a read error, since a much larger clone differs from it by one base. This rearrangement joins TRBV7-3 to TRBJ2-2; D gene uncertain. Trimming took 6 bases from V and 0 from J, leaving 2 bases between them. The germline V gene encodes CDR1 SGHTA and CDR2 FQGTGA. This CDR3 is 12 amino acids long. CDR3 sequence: CASRPNTGELFF. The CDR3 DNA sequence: TGTGCCAGCAGACCGAACACCGGGGAGCTGTTTTTT.